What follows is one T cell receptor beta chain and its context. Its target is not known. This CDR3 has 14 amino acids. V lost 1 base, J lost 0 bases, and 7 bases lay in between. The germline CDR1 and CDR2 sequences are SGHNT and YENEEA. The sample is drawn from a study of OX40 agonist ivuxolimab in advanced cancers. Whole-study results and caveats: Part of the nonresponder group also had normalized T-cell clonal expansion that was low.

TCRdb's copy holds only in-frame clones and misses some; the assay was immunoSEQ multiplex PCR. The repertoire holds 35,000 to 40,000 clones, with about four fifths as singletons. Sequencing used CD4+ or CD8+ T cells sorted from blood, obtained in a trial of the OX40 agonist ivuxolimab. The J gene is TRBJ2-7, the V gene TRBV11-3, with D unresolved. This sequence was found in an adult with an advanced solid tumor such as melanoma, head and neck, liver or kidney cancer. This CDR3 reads CASSLGQSSYEQYF. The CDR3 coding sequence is TGTGCCAGCAGCTTAGGCCAGAGCTCCTACGAGCAGTACTTC.